Presented here are 10 T cell receptor beta chains from one specimen sequenced in a study of T cell responses to AZD1222 COVID-19 vaccine. Here immunoSEQ multiplex PCR was the method, and the copy in TCRdb shows in-frame clones only, minus some. The sample contains 150,000 to 200,000 clones, just under 95% of which appear only once. The source material was peripheral blood, sampled on day 0 of AZD1222 vaccination. These receptors came from an adult in good health.

The table lists this clone with a count of one. This chain joins TRBV28 and TRBJ1-5; weak D call: TRBD1 (6 bases). Germline loops: CDR1 MDHEN, CDR2 SYDVKM. The V end was cut by 2 bases, the J end by 0 bases, with 8 bases between. This CDR3 is built from 15 residues. As DNA, the CDR3 is TGTGCCAGCAGTTTAAGGGACATTAGCAATCAGCCCCAGCATTTT. Its translation is CASSLRDISNQPQHF.

The chain links TRBV27 to TRBJ1-4; a possible D gene is TRBD1 (6 bases). Germline values: CDR1 MNHEY, CDR2 SMNVEV (reference sequence). This CDR3 spans 16 amino acids. V was shortened by 5 bases and J by 4 bases, with 17 bases between the two germline ends. This chain's CDR3 is CASSLLGAGDNEKLFF. The CDR3 coding sequence is TGTGCCAGCAGTCTCTTGGGGGCGGGGGATAATGAAAAACTGTTTTTT.

CDR3 bases: TGTGCCAGCAGCATACGGGACAGGGGCCCCTACAATGAGCAGTTCTTC. Translated, it gives CASSIRDRGPYNEQFF. V is TRBV7-6 and J is TRBJ2-1; 10 bases map to TRBD1. V lost 5 bases to trimming and J lost 2 bases; unmatched junction nucleotides: 6. The CDR3 extends over 16 amino acids. Germline assignment: CDR1 SGHVS and CDR2 FNYEAQ.

This chain joins TRBV7-6 and TRBJ2-5; 8 bases are a match to TRBD1. The germline gives CDR1 SGHVS, CDR2 FNYEAQ. Trimming at V came to 2 bases and at J to 5 bases, leaving 10 bases not matched to a gene. This CDR3 has 16 amino acids. As DNA, the CDR3 is TGTGCCAGCAGCTTATCGGGCCAGGGGGCTTGGGAGACCCAGTACTTC. Translated: CASSLSGQGAWETQYF. Full variable domain (remainder filled in from reference TRBV7-6 and TRBJ2-5): GAGVSQSPRYKVTKRGQDVALRCDPISGHVSLYWYRQALGQGPEFLTYFNYEAQQDKSGLPNDRFSAERPEGSISTLTIQRTEQRDSAMYRCASSLSGQGAWETQYFGPGTRLLVL.

J is TRBJ1-6 and V is TRBV9; weak D call: TRBD1 (5 bases). V was trimmed by 3 bases and J by 10 bases, leaving 14 bases between them. The CDR3 runs to 14 residues. CDR1 and CDR2 (germline): SGDLS, YYNGEE. CDR3 in amino acids: CASSAMGLISPLHF. CDR3 in DNA: TGTGCCAGCAGCGCCATGGGGCTAATATCACCCCTCCACTTT.

J is TRBJ2-7 and V is TRBV28; TRBD2 matches 11 bases. The V segment lost 3 bases and the J segment 6 bases; nucleotides outside the gene matches: 7. This CDR3 region has 15 residues. Per germline, CDR1 MDHEN and CDR2 SYDVKM. The CDR3 is CASSLVTSGASEQYF. CDR3 sequence (DNA): TGTGCCAGCAGTTTGGTGACTAGCGGGGCCAGCGAGCAGTACTTC.

The CDR3 is CASSYSSDRALYSNQPQHF. CDR3 DNA: TGTGCCAGCAGTTACTCATCTGACAGGGCGCTTTATAGCAATCAGCCCCAGCATTTT. The chain employs TRBV6-2 or TRBV6-3 and TRBJ1-5; 7 bases are a match to TRBD1. Germline loops: CDR1 MNHEY, CDR2 SVGEGT. Trimming took 0 bases from V and 0 from J; bases not matched to a gene: 11. The CDR3 covers 19 residues.

This chain links TRBV14 with TRBJ2-1, with D possibly being TRBD1 (6 bases). Trimming removed 4 bases from V and 10 bases from J, with 14 bases in between. Germline lookup yields CDR1 SGHDN and CDR2 FVKESK. The length of the CDR3 is 13 residues. CDR3 bases: TGTGCCAGCAGCCTCCCAGGGGTTTGGGAGCAGTTCTTC. Translated, it gives CASSLPGVWEQFF.

V gene TRBV6-2 or TRBV6-3 combines with J gene TRBJ2-7; D ambiguous. Germline V lookup: CDR1 MNHEY, CDR2 SVGEGT. The CDR3 length is 12 residues. The ends were cut back, 1 base at V and 4 bases at J, with 5 bases in the middle. CDR3 region: CASSYYYYEQYF. As DNA, the CDR3 is TGTGCCAGCAGTTACTATTATTACGAGCAGTACTTC.

The gene calls are TRBV18 and TRBJ1-3; no clear D. Germline V lookup: CDR1 KGHSH, CDR2 LQKENI. Trimming pared 3 bases from V and 5 bases from J, leaving 8 bases between. CDR3 length: 13 residues. The CDR3 sequence: CASSPTSRNTIYF. CDR3 bases: TGTGCCAGCTCACCGACCTCAAGAAACACCATATATTTT. The whole variable domain, remainder taken from reference TRBV18 and TRBJ1-3, is NAGVMQNPRHLVRRRGQEARLRCSPMKGHSHVYWYRQLPEEGLKFMVYLQKENIIDESGMPKERFSAEFPKEGPSILRIQQVVRGDSAAYFCASSPTSRNTIYFGEGSWLTVV.